This T cell receptor beta chain was sequenced during a study of CXCR3-negative and CXCR3-positive naive CD8 T cells. For the study at large: Sequencing brought in about 150 million TRB reads altogether, and each library got about 1.5 +/- 0.3 million. Whole-study results and caveats: Naive subsets were similarly diverse, while memory CD8+ repertoires were much less diverse. After cryopreservation, CXCR3 expression dropped partially; most assays used fresh PBMCs.

5' RACE with UMI labels generated the TRB cDNA libraries. Using the 5' RACE reads, TCRdb records one entry per CDR3 protein without DNA. The listing records about 40,000 distinct CDR3 sequences. Remarks on this clonotype: The antigen remains unidentified.

Germline values: CDR1 LGHNA, CDR2 YSLEER. This CDR3 contains 16 residues. At about 310,000 cells each, triplicate sorts were carried out for each CD8+ T cell subset. Sample: memory CD8+ T cells from blood. This receptor was obtained from a human donor in good health. Some clones in this sample may be carry-over from other donors' samples. The V and J genes are TRBV4-3 and TRBJ2-2; TCRdb picks TRBD1, but there is no DNA to check that call. CDR3 in amino acids: CASSQESGHNTGELFF.